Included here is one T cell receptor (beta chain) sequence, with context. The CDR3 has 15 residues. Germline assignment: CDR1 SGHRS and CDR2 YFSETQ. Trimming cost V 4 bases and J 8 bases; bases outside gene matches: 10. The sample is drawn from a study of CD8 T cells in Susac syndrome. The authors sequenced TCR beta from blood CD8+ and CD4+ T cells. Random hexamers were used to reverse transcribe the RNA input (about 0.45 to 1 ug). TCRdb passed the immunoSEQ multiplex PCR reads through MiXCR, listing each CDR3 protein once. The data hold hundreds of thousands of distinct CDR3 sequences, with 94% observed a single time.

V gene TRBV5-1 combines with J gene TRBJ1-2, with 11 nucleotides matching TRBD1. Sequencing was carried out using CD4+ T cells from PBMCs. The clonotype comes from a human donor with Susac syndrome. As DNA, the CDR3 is TGCGCCAGCAGCCCGAGGACAGGGGGCGCGGAAGGCTACACCTTC. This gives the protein CASSPRTGGAEGYTF.